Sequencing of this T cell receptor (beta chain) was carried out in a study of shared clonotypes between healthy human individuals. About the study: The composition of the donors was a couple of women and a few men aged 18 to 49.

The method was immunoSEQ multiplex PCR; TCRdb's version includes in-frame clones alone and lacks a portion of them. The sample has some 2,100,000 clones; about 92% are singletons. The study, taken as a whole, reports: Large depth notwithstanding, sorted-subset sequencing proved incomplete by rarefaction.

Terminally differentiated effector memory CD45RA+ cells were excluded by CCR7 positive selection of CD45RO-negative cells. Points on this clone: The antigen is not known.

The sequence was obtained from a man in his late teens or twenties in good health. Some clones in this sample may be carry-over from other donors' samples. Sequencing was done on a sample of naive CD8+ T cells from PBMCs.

CDR3 sequence reads: CASSLVRDSYEQYF. The CDR3, as DNA: TGTGCCAGCAGCTTAGTACGGGATTCCTACGAGCAGTACTTC. The genes are TRBV7-8 and TRBJ2-7, with a possible D match to TRBD2 (5 bases). V shed 1 base and J shed 1 base, with 8 bases lying between them. The CDR3 totals 14 residues. From germline, CDR1 is SGHVS and CDR2 FQNEAQ.